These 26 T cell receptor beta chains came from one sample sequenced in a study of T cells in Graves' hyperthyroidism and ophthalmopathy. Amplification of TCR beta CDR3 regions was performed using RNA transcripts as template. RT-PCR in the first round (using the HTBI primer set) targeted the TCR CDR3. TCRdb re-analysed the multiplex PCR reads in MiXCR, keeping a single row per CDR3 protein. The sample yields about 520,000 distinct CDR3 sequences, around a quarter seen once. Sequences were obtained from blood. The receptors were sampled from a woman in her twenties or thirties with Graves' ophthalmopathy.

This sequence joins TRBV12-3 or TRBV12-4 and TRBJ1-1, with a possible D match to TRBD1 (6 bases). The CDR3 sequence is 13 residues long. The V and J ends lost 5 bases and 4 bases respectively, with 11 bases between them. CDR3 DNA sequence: TGTGCCAGCAGTGAAACAGGGAGCACTGAAGCTTTCTTT. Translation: CASSETGSTEAFF.

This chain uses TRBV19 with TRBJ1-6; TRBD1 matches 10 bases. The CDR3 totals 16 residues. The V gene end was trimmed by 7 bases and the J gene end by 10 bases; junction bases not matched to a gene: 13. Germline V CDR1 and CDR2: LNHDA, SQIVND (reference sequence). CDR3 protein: CASTPRPGTGDSPLHF. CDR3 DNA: TGTGCCAGTACCCCACGTCCCGGGACAGGGGACTCACCCCTCCACTTT.

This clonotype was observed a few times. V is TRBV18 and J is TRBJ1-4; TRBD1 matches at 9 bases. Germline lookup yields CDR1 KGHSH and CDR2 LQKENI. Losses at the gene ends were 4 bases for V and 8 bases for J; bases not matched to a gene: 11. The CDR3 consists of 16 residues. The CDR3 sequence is CASSLGPGQGSEKLFF. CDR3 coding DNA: TGTGCCAGCTCACTGGGACCGGGACAGGGTAGCGAAAAACTGTTTTTT.

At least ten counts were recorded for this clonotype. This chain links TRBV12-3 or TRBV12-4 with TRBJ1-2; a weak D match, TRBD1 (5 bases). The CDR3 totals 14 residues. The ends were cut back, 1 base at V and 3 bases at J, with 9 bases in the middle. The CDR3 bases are TGTGCCAGCAGTTTAGGGGGCTGGGACTATGGCTACACCTTC. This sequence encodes CASSLGGWDYGYTF.

This CDR3 is CASSWDWDSGNQPQHF. Written as DNA, the CDR3 is TGTGCCAGCAGTTGGGATTGGGACAGCGGAAATCAGCCCCAGCATTTT. The chain is built from TRBV27 and TRBJ1-5; 7 nucleotides agree with TRBD1. CDR3 size: 16 residues. J was trimmed by 4 bases and V by 4 bases; bases with no gene match: 10. CDR1 and CDR2 (germline): MNHEY, SMNVEV (reference sequence).

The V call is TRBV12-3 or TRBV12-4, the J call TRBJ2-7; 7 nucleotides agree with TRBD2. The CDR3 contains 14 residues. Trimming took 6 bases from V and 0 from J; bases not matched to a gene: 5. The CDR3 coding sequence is TGTGCCAGCAGGGGGGGGTTAAGCTCCTACGAGCAGTACTTC. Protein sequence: CASRGGLSSYEQYF.

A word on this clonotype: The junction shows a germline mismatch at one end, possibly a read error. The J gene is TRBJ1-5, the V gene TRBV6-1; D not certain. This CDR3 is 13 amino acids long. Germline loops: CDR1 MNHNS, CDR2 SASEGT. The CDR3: CVSSRQGYQPQHF. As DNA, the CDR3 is TGTGTCAGCAGCCGACAAGGGTACCAGCCCCAGCATTTT.

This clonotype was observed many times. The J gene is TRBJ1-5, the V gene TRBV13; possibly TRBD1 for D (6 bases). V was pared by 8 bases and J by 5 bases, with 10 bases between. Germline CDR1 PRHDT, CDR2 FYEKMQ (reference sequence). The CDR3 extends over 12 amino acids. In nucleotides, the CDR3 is TGTGCCAGCGGGGGGCGCGATCAGCCCCAGCATTTT. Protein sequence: CASGGRDQPQHF.

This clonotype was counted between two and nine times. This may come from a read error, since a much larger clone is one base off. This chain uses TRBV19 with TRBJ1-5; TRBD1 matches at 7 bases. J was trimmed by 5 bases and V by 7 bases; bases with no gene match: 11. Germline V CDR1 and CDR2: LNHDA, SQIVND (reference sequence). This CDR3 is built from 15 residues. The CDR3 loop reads CASTNRGGAYQPQHF. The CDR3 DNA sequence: TGTGCCAGTACTAACCGAGGGGGCGCGTATCAGCCCCAGCATTTT.

CDR3: CASSGGDRDQPQHF. The CDR3, as DNA: TGTGCCAGCAGTGGGGGGGACAGGGATCAGCCCCAGCATTTT. The chain employs TRBV9 and TRBJ1-5, with 9 bases that match TRBD1. Germline CDR1 is SGDLS and CDR2 is YYNGEE. V lost 5 bases, J lost 5 bases, and 5 bases stayed unmatched. This CDR3 has 14 residues.

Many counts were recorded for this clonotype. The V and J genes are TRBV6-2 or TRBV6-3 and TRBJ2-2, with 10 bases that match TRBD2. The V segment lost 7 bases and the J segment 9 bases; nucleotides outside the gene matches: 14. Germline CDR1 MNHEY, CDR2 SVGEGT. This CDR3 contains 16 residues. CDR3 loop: CASKGPTSGDSRELFF. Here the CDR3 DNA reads TGTGCCAGCAAGGGCCCTACTAGCGGGGACAGTAGGGAGCTGTTTTTT.

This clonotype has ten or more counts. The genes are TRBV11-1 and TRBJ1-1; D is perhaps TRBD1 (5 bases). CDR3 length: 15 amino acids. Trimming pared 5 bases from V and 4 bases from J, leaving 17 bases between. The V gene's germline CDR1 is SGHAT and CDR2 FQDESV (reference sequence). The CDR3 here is CASSPAMQGGTEAFF. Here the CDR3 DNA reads TGTGCCAGCAGCCCCGCTATGCAGGGAGGCACTGAAGCTTTCTTT.

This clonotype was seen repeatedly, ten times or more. Here the CDR3 reads CASSLTSEWDTEAFF. DNA for the CDR3: TGTGCCAGCAGCTTAACTTCCGAGTGGGACACTGAAGCTTTCTTT. The chain employs TRBV7-3 and TRBJ1-1; D is ambiguous. The V end was cut by 0 bases, the J end by 3 bases, with 11 bases between. The CDR3 contains 15 residues. Germline V gene lookup returns CDR1 SGHTA and CDR2 FQGTGA.

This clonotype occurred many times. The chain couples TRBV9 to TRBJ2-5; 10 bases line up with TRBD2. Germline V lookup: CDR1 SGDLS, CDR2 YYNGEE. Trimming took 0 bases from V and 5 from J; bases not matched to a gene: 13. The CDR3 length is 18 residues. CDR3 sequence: CASSVERGPGLALETQYF. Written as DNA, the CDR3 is TGTGCCAGCAGCGTAGAGAGGGGACCGGGACTAGCGTTGGAGACCCAGTACTTC.

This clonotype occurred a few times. CDR3 nucleotides: TGTGCCAGCAGTTTGCCCCTCCCCGGGACTAGCTCCTACGAGCAGTACTTC. Its translation: CASSLPLPGTSSYEQYF. This chain links TRBV28 with TRBJ2-7; 8 bases line up with TRBD2. J lost 0 bases, V lost 3 bases, and 10 bases had no gene match. The length of the CDR3 is 17 residues. Germline V gives CDR1 MDHEN, CDR2 SYDVKM.

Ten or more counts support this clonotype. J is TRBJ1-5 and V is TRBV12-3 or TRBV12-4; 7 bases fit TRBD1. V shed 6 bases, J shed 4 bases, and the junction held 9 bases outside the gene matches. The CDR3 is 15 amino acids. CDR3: CASSAQGTLNQPQHF. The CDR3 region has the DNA TGTGCCAGCAGCGCACAGGGGACACTAAATCAGCCCCAGCATTTT.

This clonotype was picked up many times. For the CDR3, the DNA is TGTGCCAGCACTACGACAGGGGAAGGCTACACCTTC. Its translation is CASTTTGEGYTF. This chain connects TRBV6-1 to TRBJ1-2, with 8 bases matching TRBD1. The CDR3 totals 12 residues. V shed 7 bases and J 8 bases; nucleotides not matched to a gene: 6. Germline values: CDR1 MNHNS, CDR2 SASEGT.

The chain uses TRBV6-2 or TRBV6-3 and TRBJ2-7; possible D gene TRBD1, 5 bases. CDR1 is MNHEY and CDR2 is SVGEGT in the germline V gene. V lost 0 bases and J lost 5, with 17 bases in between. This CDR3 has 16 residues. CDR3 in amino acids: CASSYSRGRAGHEQYF. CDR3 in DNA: TGTGCCAGCAGTTACTCGCGTGGCAGGGCAGGCCACGAGCAGTACTTC.

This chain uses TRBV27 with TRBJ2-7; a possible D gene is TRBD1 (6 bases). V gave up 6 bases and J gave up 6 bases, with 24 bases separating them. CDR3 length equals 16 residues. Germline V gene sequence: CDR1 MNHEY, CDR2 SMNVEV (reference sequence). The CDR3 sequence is CASSSLIPTGLGEQYF. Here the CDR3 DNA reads TGTGCCAGCAGCTCCCTCATCCCCACAGGGCTAGGCGAGCAGTACTTC.

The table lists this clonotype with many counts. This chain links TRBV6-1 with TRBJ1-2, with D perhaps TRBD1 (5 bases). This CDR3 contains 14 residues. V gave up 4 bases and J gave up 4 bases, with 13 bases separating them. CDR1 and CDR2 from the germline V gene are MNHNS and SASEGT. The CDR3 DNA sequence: TGTGCCAGCAGTGTACGCGCACAGGCCTATGGCTACACCTTC. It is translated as CASSVRAQAYGYTF.

CDR3 residues: CASSFEGVEGYTF. CDR3 bases: TGTGCCAGCAGCTTTGAGGGAGTGGAGGGCTACACCTTC. The chain has TRBV7-9 and TRBJ1-2; no clear D gene. The V and J ends lost 3 bases and 8 bases respectively, with 13 bases between them. The CDR3 runs 13 residues. From germline, CDR1 is SEHNR and CDR2 FQNEAQ (reference sequence).

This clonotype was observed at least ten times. For the CDR3, the DNA is TGCGCCAGCAGCCCACGCGGAGGGGCCTATGGCTACACCTTC. Amino acids: CASSPRGGAYGYTF. The rearrangement links TRBV5-1 to TRBJ1-2, with TRBD1 as a possible D gene (5 bases). Germline CDR1 is SGHRS and CDR2 is YFSETQ. V shed 4 bases and J shed 4 bases, with 14 bases lying between them. The CDR3 length is 14 residues.

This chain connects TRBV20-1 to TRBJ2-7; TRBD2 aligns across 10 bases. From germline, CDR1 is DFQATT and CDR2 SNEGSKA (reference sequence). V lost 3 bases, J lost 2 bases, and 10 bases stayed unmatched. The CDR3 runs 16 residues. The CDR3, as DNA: TGCAGTGCTAGCCCTGGACTAGCGGCTCTCCCCTACGAGCAGTACTTC. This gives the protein CSASPGLAALPYEQYF.

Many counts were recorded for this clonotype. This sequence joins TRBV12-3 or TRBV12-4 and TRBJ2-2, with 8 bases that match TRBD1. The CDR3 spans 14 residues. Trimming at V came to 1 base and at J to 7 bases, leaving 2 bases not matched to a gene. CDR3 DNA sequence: TGTGCCAGCAGTTTAGGGACAGGGCACGGGGAGCTGTTTTTT. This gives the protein CASSLGTGHGELFF.

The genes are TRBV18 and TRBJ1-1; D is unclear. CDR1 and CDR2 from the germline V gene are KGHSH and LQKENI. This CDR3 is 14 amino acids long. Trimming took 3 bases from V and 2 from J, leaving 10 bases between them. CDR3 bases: TGTGCCAGCTCACCCCCGGCAGTTAACACTGAAGCTTTCTTT. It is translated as CASSPPAVNTEAFF.

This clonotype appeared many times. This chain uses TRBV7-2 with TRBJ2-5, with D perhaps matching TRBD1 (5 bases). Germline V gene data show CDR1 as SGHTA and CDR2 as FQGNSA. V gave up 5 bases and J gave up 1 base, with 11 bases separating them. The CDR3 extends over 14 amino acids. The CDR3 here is CASSPGYRQETQYF. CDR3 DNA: TGTGCCAGCAGCCCAGGGTACCGCCAAGAGACCCAGTACTTC.